The source of this T cell receptor (beta chain) is a study of CD8 T cells in ankylosing spondylitis. This clonotype was seen more than once but under ten times. One entry per CDR3 protein, called by TCRdb with MiXCR from the 5' RACE reads. Of about 200,000 distinct CDR3 sequences listed, around 13% were seen once; the top ten hold 16%. Germline CDR1 and CDR2: SGHDT and YYEEEE. J gave up 2 bases and V 4 bases, and 8 bases lay outside the gene matches. The length of the CDR3 is 16 residues. The V gene is TRBV5-6, the J gene TRBJ2-3, with 9 bases matching TRBD2. The clonotype was recovered from a male donor with ankylosing spondylitis or in good health (not recorded which). The material sequenced was blood, either unsorted or a sorted T cell fraction (not recorded which). The CDR3: CASSLASGEITDTQYF. CDR3 bases: TGTGCCAGCAGCCTGGCTAGCGGGGAGATCACAGATACGCAGTATTTT.